The 16 T cell receptor beta chains below all came from one sample that was sequenced in a study of memory CD4+ T cells and cytomegalovirus serostatus. The sort gate was single viable CD3+CD4+CD8-CD45RO+ cells for memory CD4+ T cells. TCRdb keeps only in-frame clones here, not all; method: immunoSEQ multiplex PCR. Among approximately 50,000 clones listed, roughly 77% were seen once. Source material: memory CD4+ T cells from blood. The source of these receptors is an adult in good health and CMV-seropositive.

The rearrangement joins TRBV7-9 to TRBJ2-6, with 7 bases that match TRBD1. The V segment lost 2 bases and the J segment 0 bases; nucleotides outside the gene matches: 7. The germline V gene encodes CDR1 SEHNR and CDR2 FQNEAQ (reference sequence). The CDR3 is 18 residues long. The CDR3 sequence: CASSLRKGAPSGANVLTF. The DNA of the CDR3 is TGTGCCAGCAGCTTAAGAAAGGGGGCACCCTCTGGGGCCAACGTCCTGACTTTC.

The genes are TRBV28 and TRBJ2-6, with D unresolved. The CDR3 loop spans 15 amino acids. V lost 2 bases and J 3 bases, leaving 8 bases between the germline ends. Germline CDR1 reads MDHEN; CDR2 reads SYDVKM. The chain's CDR3 is CASSLTQGGANVLTF. For the CDR3, the DNA is TGTGCCAGCAGTTTAACCCAAGGTGGGGCCAACGTCCTGACTTTC.

This chain joins TRBV19 and TRBJ1-5; the D gene is possibly TRBD1 (5 bases). Trimming took 9 bases from V and 1 from J, leaving 10 bases between them. CDR3 size: 13 residues. Germline V CDR1 and CDR2: LNHDA, SQIVND (reference sequence). The CDR3 spells CARGRTSNQPQHF. For the CDR3, the DNA is TGTGCCAGGGGACGGACAAGCAATCAGCCCCAGCATTTT.

This clone was detected only once. V and J are TRBV28 and TRBJ2-7; perhaps TRBD1 as D (5 bases). The CDR3 consists of 11 residues. The V gene's germline CDR1 is MDHEN and CDR2 SYDVKM. Trimming shortened V by 6 bases and J by 5 bases, and 8 bases separated the two germline ends. The CDR3 DNA sequence: TGTGCCAGCAGAATCAGGGACGAGCAGTACTTC. It is translated as CASRIRDEQYF.

This clone was counted a few times. The chain employs TRBV5-1 and TRBJ2-1; D tentatively reads TRBD1 or TRBD2 (5 bases each). Germline CDR1 and CDR2: SGHRS and YFSETQ. CDR3 size: 16 residues. V was cut by 3 bases and J by 2 bases, with 15 bases left in between. The DNA of the CDR3 is TGCGCCAGCAGCTGGACCGGGACCTCGACCTACAATGAGCAGTTCTTC. As protein: CASSWTGTSTYNEQFF. Full variable domain (outside the CDR3, taken from reference TRBV5-1 and TRBJ2-1): KAGVTQTPRYLIKTRGQQVTLSCSPISGHRSVSWYQQTPGQGLQFLFEYFSETQRNKGNFPGRFSGRQFSNSRSEMNVSTLELGDSALYLCASSWTGTSTYNEQFFGPGTRLTVL.

This clone appeared once. The chain combines TRBV7-2 with TRBJ1-5; 7 nucleotides line up with TRBD1. The V segment lost 5 bases and the J segment 5 bases; nucleotides outside the gene matches: 9. Germline V lookup: CDR1 SGHTA, CDR2 FQGNSA. The CDR3 has 15 amino acids. This chain's CDR3 is CASSPWGRGHQPQHF. As DNA, the CDR3 is TGTGCCAGCAGCCCCTGGGGTAGGGGGCATCAGCCCCAGCATTTT.

V gene TRBV6-5 combines with J gene TRBJ1-2; a possible D gene is TRBD1 (5 bases). Per germline, CDR1 MNHEY and CDR2 SVGAGI. There are 15 residues in the CDR3. Between the trimmed V and J ends, which lost 4 bases and 6 bases, there was a span of 18 bases. The CDR3 spells CASSSQASLRDGYTF. CDR3 coding DNA: TGTGCCAGCAGTTCACAGGCGAGCCTGAGGGATGGCTACACCTTC.

The chain combines TRBV2 with TRBJ1-3; TRBD1 aligns across 7 bases. The J segment lost 0 bases and the V segment lost 3 bases, leaving 5 bases of the junction unmatched. The CDR3 runs 16 residues. Germline V gene lookup returns CDR1 SNHLY and CDR2 FYNNEI. The CDR3 is CASSDRGRDSGNTIYF. CDR3 in DNA: TGTGCCAGCAGTGACAGGGGGAGGGACTCTGGAAACACCATATATTTT.

The V and J genes are TRBV7-9 and TRBJ2-7; the match to TRBD2 covers 7 bases. V was pared by 1 base and J by 7 bases, with 4 bases of the junction left unmatched. The CDR3 loop spans 13 amino acids. Germline loops: CDR1 SEHNR, CDR2 FQNEAQ (reference sequence). CDR3 nucleotides: TGTGCCAGCAGCTTAGGTCCGGGGGGTGAGCAGTACGTC. Protein product: CASSLGPGGEQYV.

The CDR3 DNA reads as TGTGCTAGTGGTTTGACGCGGGGTCAGCCCCAGCATTTT. Protein: CASGLTRGQPQHF. The chain uses TRBV12-5 and TRBJ1-5; D remains unclear. The ends were cut back, 2 bases at V and 6 bases at J, with 8 bases in the middle. Germline values: CDR1 LGHNT, CDR2 FRNRAP. CDR3 length: 13 amino acids.

CDR3 sequence (DNA): TGTGCCAGCAGTTTTAGGGGAGAGGACATTCAGTACTTC. Translated, it gives CASSFRGEDIQYF. V gene TRBV2 combines with J gene TRBJ2-4, with D perhaps given as TRBD1 or TRBD2 (5 bases each). The CDR3 has 13 amino acids. Per the germline V gene, CDR1 is SNHLY and CDR2 is FYNNEI. Deletions cut 5 bases from V and 8 bases from J, with 13 bases between. The complete variable domain, with remaining parts taken from reference TRBV2 and TRBJ2-4, reads EPEVTQTPSHQVTQMGQEVILRCVPISNHLYFYWYRQILGQKVEFLVSFYNNEISEKSEIFDDQFSVERPDGSNFTLKIRSTKLEDSAMYFCASSFRGEDIQYFGAGTRLSVL.

V gene TRBV7-2 combines with J gene TRBJ2-1; D perhaps matches TRBD1 (7 bases). V lost 5 bases and J 8 bases, leaving 22 bases between the germline ends. This CDR3 has 16 amino acids. CDR1 is SGHTA, CDR2 FQGNSA, per germline. This CDR3 is CASSPGGRSVGHEQFF. The CDR3 DNA reads TGTGCCAGCAGCCCAGGGGGGAGGAGTGTCGGCCATGAGCAGTTCTTC.

The CDR3 is CASSLGLRREDTQYF. As DNA, the CDR3 is TGTGCCAGCAGCTTAGGCCTCCGGCGGGAAGATACGCAGTATTTT. This chain connects TRBV13 to TRBJ2-3; a weak D match, TRBD2 (6 bases). V lost 0 bases to trimming and J lost 5 bases, with 12 bases between them. The germline CDR1 and CDR2 sequences are PRHDT and FYEKMQ (reference sequence). This CDR3 region has 15 residues.

The chain employs TRBV2 and TRBJ2-1; weak D call: TRBD2 (6 bases). In germline, CDR1 is SNHLY, CDR2 FYNNEI. V gave up 8 bases and J gave up 2 bases, with 7 bases separating them. The CDR3 is 12 residues long. This chain's CDR3 is CASRGTYNEQFF. Written as DNA, the CDR3 is TGTGCCAGCCGCGGGACCTACAATGAGCAGTTCTTC.

Only a few counts were recorded for this clone. The genes are TRBV11-2 and TRBJ2-5; 9 nucleotides agree with TRBD2. Germline values: CDR1 SGHAT, CDR2 FQNNGV. CDR3 length: 18 residues. V trimming: 1 base; J trimming: 2 bases; junction bases outside the gene matches: 11. The CDR3 nucleotides are TGTGCCAGCAGCTTAGGGGCCCGGGCGGGAGGGGCACAAGAGACCCAGTACTTC. This encodes CASSLGARAGGAQETQYF.

The gene calls are TRBV30 and TRBJ2-1; 10 nucleotides agree with TRBD1. Germline V gives CDR1 GTSNPN, CDR2 SVGIG (reference sequence). The CDR3 runs to 15 residues. V dropped 5 bases and J dropped 1; count of bases not matched to a gene: 5. The CDR3, as DNA: TGTGCCTGGGACCCGGGACAGGGGTCCTACAATGAGCAGTTCTTC. This sequence encodes CAWDPGQGSYNEQFF.